This T cell receptor beta chain comes out of a study of cytomegalovirus exposure and HLA in healthy donors. Findings of the study overall: In a later analysis, a genetic analysis reported fewer productive-TCR N-insertions in an Asian-associated ancestry cluster than the cohort average. Accurate HLA-A and HLA-B prediction from TCR beta sequences was reported for most subjects. Later on, an analysis showed TCR association rates differing by HLA locus, with DRB1 the most and HLA-C the fewest.

A multiplex PCR was run with 60 Vbeta primers and 13 Jbeta primers. Measured with immunoSEQ multiplex PCR; TCRdb has only the in-frame clones, and not every one. Its table records roughly 200,000 clones. A remark on this clone: The antigen remains unidentified.

The CDR3 runs to 15 residues. Losses at the gene ends were 4 bases for V and 5 bases for J; bases not matched to a gene: 10. CDR1 SQVTM and CDR2 ANQGSEA come from the germline V gene. Nominally healthy donors were sampled, though unrecorded immune exposures were likely. The sequence came from a girl aged 2-10 years in good health and CMV-seropositive. The chain links TRBV29-1 to TRBJ2-1, with TRBD1 matching over 8 bases. Sequences were obtained from PBMCs. The CDR3 sequence: CSVVTAGGEDNEQFF. For the CDR3, the DNA is TGCAGCGTTGTCACGGCAGGGGGCGAGGACAATGAGCAGTTCTTC.